This note documents a single T cell receptor (beta chain) sequence. This entry is derived from a study of Ad26.COV2.S vaccination and SARS-CoV-2 variants. Treatment here: approximately 18 received Ad26.COV2.S at low or high dose, single or two shots; 5 received placebo; per-sample allocation not given. Samples were taken on day 63 after the first vaccine or placebo injection. TCRdb keeps only in-frame clones here, not all; method: immunoSEQ multiplex PCR. This table has 350,000 to 450,000 clones, around 91% appearing once. This receptor was taken from a person aged 18-60 years who received the Ad26.COV2.S COVID-19 vaccine or a placebo. The material sequenced was peripheral blood, taken in a trial of Ad26.COV2.S vaccine versus placebo.

The CDR3 loop reads CASSGTRNSPLHF. The DNA of the CDR3 is TGTGCCAGCAGCGGGACAAGAAATTCACCCCTCCACTTT. V and J are TRBV3-1 (or the pseudogene TRBV3-2) and TRBJ1-6, with a possible D match to TRBD1 (6 bases). The CDR3 spans 13 residues. Trimming left V 5 bases short and J 7 bases short, with 9 bases between. Germline-derived CDR1 and CDR2 are LGHDT and YNNKEL (reference sequence).